This T cell receptor (beta chain) is drawn from a study of cytomegalovirus exposure and HLA in healthy donors (dated 2017 in TCRdb). Regarding the study in general: The 550 to 750 repertoires of the first cohort and the 120 validation repertoires were produced on the same platform, according to a later analysis. The aim of the study was to test whether cataloging public T cell receptors could identify signatures of past pathogen exposure. Along with the approximately 700-subject first cohort, a separate validation cohort of over a hundred different subjects was used. The study combined high-throughput TCR immunosequencing, statistical association of individual TCRs with disease status, and machine learning to predict cytomegalovirus infection status. Results the study describes overall, beyond this receptor: Across donors, most TCR sequences were observed very rarely, whereas some public TCRs were present in many individuals. It was suggested by the authors that the approach could potentially be generalized to other disease states and immunological phenotypes. All 120 or so repertoires were used to score co-occurrence in the validation cohort in a later analysis, because that analysis had no HLA typing for the cohort. In vitro tests confirmed that three of the cytomegalovirus-associated TCR beta chains recognize cytomegalovirus antigens. Cytomegalovirus status was reported to be diagnosed by the classifier with high specificity and sensitivity in both the original and validation cohorts. In a later analysis, TCRs clustered in the first cohort were found to also tend to co-occur in the roughly 130 validation repertoires, with 94% of cluster scores above 0. A total of 150 or so TCR beta chains were listed by the study as associated with cytomegalovirus.

Separate from the approximately 670-subject first cohort, the validation cohort of 90 to 150 subjects was the group to which the donors belonged. This clone has just one count. The clone's antigen remains unknown. Base qualities are not recorded, but no much larger clone differs from it by a single base. The library was produced with the immunoSEQ multiplex PCR assay. The original pipeline was this. A statistical classification framework was developed to diagnose cytomegalovirus status using the catalog of TCR beta chain sequences. TCRdb mirrors the immuneACCESS table, restricted to in-frame sequences. Some clones are absent from its copies; in checked studies, under half trace to an unresolved V gene, and the reason for the others is unknown. V and J calls and clone size are those listed in that table; D and trimming were worked out from the DNA. This sample lists about 150,000 clones; approximately 93% were detected once. The ten most abundant clones make up roughly 0.7% of the sample.

The CDR3 holds 14 amino acids from the cysteine to the phenylalanine. Left in the record is the CDR3 DNA by itself, 42 bases read in frame from the first base. CDR1 and CDR2, per the germline V gene (reference sequence), are MNHEY and SMNVEV. V is clipped by 4 bases and J by 7 bases, and the sequence between their germline boundaries is 11 bases long. The chain employs TRBV27 and TRBJ1-6; perhaps TRBD1 is the D gene, with 6 bases matching. The sequenced sample was PBMCs. This clonotype was sampled from a man between 18 and 35 years old in good health and CMV-seronegative. The DNA is as follows: TGTGCCAGCAGTTCCAGGGGAGGGAATTCACCCCTCCACTTT. The encoded protein is CASSSRGGNSPLHF.